This T cell receptor (beta chain) was observed in a study of T cell changes during pregnancy in multiple sclerosis. TCRdb keeps only in-frame clones here, not all; method: immunoSEQ multiplex PCR. The sample yields around 50,000 clones, around 90% seen once. The germline gives CDR1 MGHRA, CDR2 YSYEKL. The V and J ends lost 0 bases and 7 bases, in that order; junction bases with no gene match: 7. The CDR3 consists of 16 residues. Specimen: CD4+ T cells from peripheral blood mononuclear cells, collected after pregnancy. The chain uses TRBV4-1 and TRBJ2-1; 9 bases are a match to TRBD2. The TCR originated in a female donor in good health, enrolled as a control in a pregnancy study. The CDR3, as DNA: TGCGCCAGCAGCCAAGAAGGCGGGGGGGTGTTGAATGAGCAGTTCTTC. Its translation: CASSQEGGGVLNEQFF.